Given below is one T cell receptor beta chain in context. As yet, its antigen is unknown. Overlapping HIV-1 Gag 15-mer peptides at 0.8 to 1 ug per peptide per mL were used. Memory cells lacking CD40L and CD69 with high CD45RO were sorted. CD8+ T cells were removed from PBMCs prior to stimulation. V was shortened by 6 bases and J by 1 base, with 10 bases between the two germline ends. The CDR3 is made up of 14 amino acids. The germline CDR1 and CDR2 sequences are MNHEY and SVGAGI. The immunoSEQ assay was version 4, run in survey mode. Assay used: immunoSEQ multiplex PCR; TCRdb lists only in-frame clones, some missing. The table has around 35,000 clones, roughly 80% seen once. The sample belongs to a study of persistence of HIV-infected CD4 T cells. Study overall: The sample holds CD4+ T cells responsive to CMV or HIV-1 Gag.

General study findings and limits: Antigen-responding cells were enriched for degenerate expanded CDR3beta sequences.

Sequencing used cultured CD4+ T cells from PBMCs, obtained from a patient who received antiretroviral therapy. The clonotype comes from an adult with HIV. The donor label of this sample is uncertain. The chain carries TRBV6-5 and TRBJ1-5, with D maybe TRBD1 (6 bases). The CDR3 nucleotides are TGTGCCAGCAGAACAGGGATGAGCAATCAGCCCCAGCATTTT. Its translation: CASRTGMSNQPQHF.